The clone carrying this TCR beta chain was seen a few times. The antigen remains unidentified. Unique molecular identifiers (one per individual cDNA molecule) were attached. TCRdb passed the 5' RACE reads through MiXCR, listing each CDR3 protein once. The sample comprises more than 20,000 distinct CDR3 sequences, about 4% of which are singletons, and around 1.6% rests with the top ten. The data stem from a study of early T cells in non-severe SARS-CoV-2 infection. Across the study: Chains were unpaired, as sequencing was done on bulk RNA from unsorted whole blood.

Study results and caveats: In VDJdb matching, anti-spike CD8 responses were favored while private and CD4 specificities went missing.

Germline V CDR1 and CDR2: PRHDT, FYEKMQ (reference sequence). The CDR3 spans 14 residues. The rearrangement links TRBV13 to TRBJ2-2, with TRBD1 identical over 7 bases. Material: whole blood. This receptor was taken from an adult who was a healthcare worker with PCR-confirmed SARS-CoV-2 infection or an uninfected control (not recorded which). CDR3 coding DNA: TGTCACCCCACCGGGACAGTAAGGACCGGGGAGCTGTTTTTT. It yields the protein CHPTGTVRTGELFF. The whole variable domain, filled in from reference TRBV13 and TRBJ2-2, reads AAGVIQSPRHLIKEKRETATLKCYPIPRHDTVYWYQQGPGQDPQFLISFYEKMQSDKGSIPDRFSAQQFSDYHSELNMSSLELGDSALYFCHPTGTVRTGELFFGEGSRLTVL.